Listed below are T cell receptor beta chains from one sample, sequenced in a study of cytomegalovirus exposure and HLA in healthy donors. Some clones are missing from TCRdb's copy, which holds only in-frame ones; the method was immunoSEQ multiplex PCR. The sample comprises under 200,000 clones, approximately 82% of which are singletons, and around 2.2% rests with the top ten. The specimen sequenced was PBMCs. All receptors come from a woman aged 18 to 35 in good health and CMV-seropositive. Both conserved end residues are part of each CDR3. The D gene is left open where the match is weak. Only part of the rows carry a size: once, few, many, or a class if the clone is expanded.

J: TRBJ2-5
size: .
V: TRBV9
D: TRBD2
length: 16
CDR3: CASSARAGGIQETQYF
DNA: TGTGCCAGCAGCGCCAGAGCGGGGGGCATCCAAGAGACCCAGTACTTC

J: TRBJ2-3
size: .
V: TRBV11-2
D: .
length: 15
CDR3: CASSVTGGRWDTQYF
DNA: TGTGCCAGCAGCGTAACCGGGGGGCGGTGGGATACGCAGTATTTT

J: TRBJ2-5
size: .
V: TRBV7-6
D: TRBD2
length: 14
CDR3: CASISGGGQETQYF
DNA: TGTGCCAGCATTAGCGGGGGGGGCCAAGAGACCCAGTACTTC

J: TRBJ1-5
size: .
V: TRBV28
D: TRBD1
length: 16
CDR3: CASSSIDRGGGQPQHF
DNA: TGTGCCAGCAGTAGCATAGACAGGGGAGGGGGGCAGCCCCAGCATTTT

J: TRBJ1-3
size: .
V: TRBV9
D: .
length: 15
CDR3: CASSPRDSSGNTIYF
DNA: TGTGCCAGCAGCCCCCGGGATAGCTCTGGAAACACCATATATTTT

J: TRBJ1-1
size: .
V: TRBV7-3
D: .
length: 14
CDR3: CASSPGGLNTEAFF
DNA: TGTGCCAGCAGCCCGGGGGGCCTGAACACTGAAGCTTTCTTT

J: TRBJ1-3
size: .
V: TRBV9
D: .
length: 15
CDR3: CASSVEQGSGNTIYF
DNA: TGTGCCAGCAGCGTCGAACAGGGCTCTGGAAACACCATATATTTT

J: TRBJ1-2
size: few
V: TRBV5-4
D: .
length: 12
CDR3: CASSRTLEGYTF
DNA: TGTGCCAGCAGTCGGACTCTCGAGGGCTACACCTTC

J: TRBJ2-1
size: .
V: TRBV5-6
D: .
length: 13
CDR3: CASSLTVRNEQFF
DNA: TGTGCCAGCAGCTTAACAGTTCGTAATGAGCAGTTCTTC

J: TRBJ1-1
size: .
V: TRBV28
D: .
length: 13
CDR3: CASSFRGATEAFF
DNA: TGTGCCAGCAGTTTCAGGGGAGCCACTGAAGCTTTCTTT

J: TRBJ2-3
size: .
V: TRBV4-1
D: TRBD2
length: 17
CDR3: CASSHLGLAGALNTQYF
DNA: TGCGCCAGCAGCCATCTTGGACTAGCGGGGGCTCTTAATACGCAGTATTTT

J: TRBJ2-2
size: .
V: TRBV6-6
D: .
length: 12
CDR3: CASSYSGQELFF
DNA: TGTGCCAGCAGTTACTCGGGACAGGAGCTGTTTTTT

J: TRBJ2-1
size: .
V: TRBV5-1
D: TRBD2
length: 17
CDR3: CASSLGMRQIPGGEQFF
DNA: TGCGCCAGCAGCTTGGGTATGCGCCAGATCCCGGGAGGTGAGCAGTTCTTC

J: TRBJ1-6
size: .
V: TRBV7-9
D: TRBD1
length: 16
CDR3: CASSLEGGQSNSPLHF
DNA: TGTGCCAGCAGCTTAGAGGGGGGACAGTCCAATTCACCCCTCCACTTT

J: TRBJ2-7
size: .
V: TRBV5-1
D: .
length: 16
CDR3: CASSLASGGQLYEQYF
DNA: TGCGCCAGCAGCTTGGCCTCAGGGGGGCAACTCTACGAGCAGTACTTC

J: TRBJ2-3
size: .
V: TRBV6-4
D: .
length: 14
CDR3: CASSEFGGLYTQYF
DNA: TGTGCCAGCAGTGAGTTCGGGGGGCTTTATACGCAGTATTTT

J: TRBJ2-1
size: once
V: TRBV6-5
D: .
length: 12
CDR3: CASSTQGSGQFF
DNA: TGTGCCAGCAGTACCCAGGGAAGTGGGCAGTTCTTC

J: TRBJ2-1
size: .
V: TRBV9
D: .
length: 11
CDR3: CASSATNEQFF
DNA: TGTGCCAGCAGCGCTACGAATGAGCAGTTCTTC

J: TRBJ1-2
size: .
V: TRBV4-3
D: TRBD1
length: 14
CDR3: CASSQGGDSYGYTF
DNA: TGCGCCAGCAGCCAAGGAGGGGACAGCTATGGCTACACCTTC

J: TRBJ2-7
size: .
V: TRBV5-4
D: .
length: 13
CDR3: CASSSSSYYEQYF
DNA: TGTGCCAGCAGCTCCTCTTCCTACTACGAGCAGTACTTC

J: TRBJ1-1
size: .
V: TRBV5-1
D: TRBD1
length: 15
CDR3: CASSTRPGQGTEAFF
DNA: TGCGCCAGCAGCACACGCCCGGGACAGGGTACTGAAGCTTTCTTT

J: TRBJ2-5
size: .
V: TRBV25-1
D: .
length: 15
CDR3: CASSSAGVHGETQYF
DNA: TGTGCCAGCAGTTCCGCCGGGGTACATGGGGAGACCCAGTACTTC

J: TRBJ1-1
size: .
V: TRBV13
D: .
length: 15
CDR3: CASSLERGWNTEAFF
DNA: TGTGCCAGCAGCTTAGAAAGGGGTTGGAACACTGAAGCTTTCTTT

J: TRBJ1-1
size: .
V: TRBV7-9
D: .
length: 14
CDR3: CASSTTRGNTEAFF
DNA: TGTGCCAGCAGCACGACCAGGGGGAACACTGAAGCTTTCTTT

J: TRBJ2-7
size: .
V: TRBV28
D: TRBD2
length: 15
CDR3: CASSLIRTSDYEQYF
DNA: TGTGCCAGCAGTCTTATACGGACTAGCGACTACGAGCAGTACTTC

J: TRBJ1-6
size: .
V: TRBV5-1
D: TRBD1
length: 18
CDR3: CASSLLSAGQGLASPLHF
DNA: TGCGCCAGCAGCTTACTATCCGCGGGACAGGGACTGGCTTCACCCCTCCACTTT

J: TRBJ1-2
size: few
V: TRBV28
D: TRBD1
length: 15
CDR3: CASSPTTGVNYGYTF
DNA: TGTGCCAGCAGTCCAACCACAGGGGTTAACTATGGCTACACCTTC

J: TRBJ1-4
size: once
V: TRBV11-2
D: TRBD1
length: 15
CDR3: CASSSTGTVNEKLFF
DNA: TGTGCCAGCAGCTCGACCGGGACAGTTAATGAAAAACTGTTTTTT

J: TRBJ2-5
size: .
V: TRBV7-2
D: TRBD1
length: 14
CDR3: CASSTQGARETQYF
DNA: TGTGCCAGCAGCACACAGGGGGCGAGGGAGACCCAGTACTTC

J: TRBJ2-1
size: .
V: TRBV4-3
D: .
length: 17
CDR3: CASSPKASDYSYNEQFF
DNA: TGCGCCAGCAGCCCCAAGGCTAGCGACTACTCCTACAATGAGCAGTTCTTC

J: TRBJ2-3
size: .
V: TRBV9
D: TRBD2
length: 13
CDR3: CASSGRDYLTQYF
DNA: TGTGCCAGCAGCGGCCGGGACTACCTTACGCAGTATTTT

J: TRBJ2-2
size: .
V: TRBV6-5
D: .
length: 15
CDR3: CASSKKALTPGELFF
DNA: TGTGCCAGCAGCAAGAAGGCTCTCACGCCAGGAGAGCTGTTTTTT

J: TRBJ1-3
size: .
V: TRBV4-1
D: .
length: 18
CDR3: CASSQKLQQPLSGNTIYF
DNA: TGCGCCAGCAGCCAGAAACTTCAACAGCCCCTCTCTGGAAACACCATATATTTT

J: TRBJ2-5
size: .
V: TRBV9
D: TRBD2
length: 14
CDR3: CASSVGGVQETQYF
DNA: TGTGCCAGCAGCGTGGGAGGGGTGCAAGAGACCCAGTACTTC

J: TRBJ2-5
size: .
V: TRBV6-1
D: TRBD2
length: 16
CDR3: CASSEWTSGGKETQYF
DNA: TGTGCCAGCAGTGAATGGACTAGCGGGGGCAAAGAGACCCAGTACTTC

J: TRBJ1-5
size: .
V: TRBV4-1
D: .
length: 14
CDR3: CASSQSGANQPQHF
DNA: TGCGCCAGCAGCCAATCTGGGGCTAATCAGCCCCAGCATTTT

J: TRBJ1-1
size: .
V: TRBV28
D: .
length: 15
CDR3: CASSPRGHKNGEAFF
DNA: TGTGCCAGCAGTCCTCGGGGACATAAGAACGGTGAAGCTTTCTTT

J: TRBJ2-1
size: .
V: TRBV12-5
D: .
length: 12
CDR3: CASKTDYNEQFF
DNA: TGTGCCTCAAAGACAGACTACAATGAGCAGTTCTTC

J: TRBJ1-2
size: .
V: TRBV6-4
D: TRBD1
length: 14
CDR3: CASSDGTVNYGYTF
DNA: TGTGCCAGCAGTGACGGGACAGTTAACTATGGCTACACCTTC

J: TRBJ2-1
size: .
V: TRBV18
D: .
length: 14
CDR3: CASSPLDSDNEQFF
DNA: TGTGCCAGCTCACCACTTGACAGTGACAATGAGCAGTTCTTC

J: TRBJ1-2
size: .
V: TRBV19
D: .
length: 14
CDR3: CASSIYKQGYGYTF
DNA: TGTGCCAGTAGTATTTACAAACAGGGATATGGCTACACCTTC

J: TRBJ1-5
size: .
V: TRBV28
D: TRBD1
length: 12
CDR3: CATGQGNQPQHF
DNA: TGTGCCACTGGACAGGGCAATCAGCCCCAGCATTTT

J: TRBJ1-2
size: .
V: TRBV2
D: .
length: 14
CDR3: CASSEWTAWGGYTF
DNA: TGTGCCAGCAGTGAGTGGACAGCATGGGGTGGCTACACCTTC

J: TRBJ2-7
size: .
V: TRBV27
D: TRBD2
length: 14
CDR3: CASSRLAGGHEQYF
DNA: TGTGCCAGCAGTCGTCTAGCGGGGGGCCACGAGCAGTACTTC

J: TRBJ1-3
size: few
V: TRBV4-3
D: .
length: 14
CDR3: CASSQDYSGNTIYF
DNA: TGCGCCAGCAGCCAAGACTACTCTGGAAACACCATATATTTT

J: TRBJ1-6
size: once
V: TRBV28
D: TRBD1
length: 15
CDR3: CASLVGGAVYSPLHF
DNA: TGTGCCAGCCTCGTAGGGGGCGCGGTTTATTCACCCCTCCACTTT

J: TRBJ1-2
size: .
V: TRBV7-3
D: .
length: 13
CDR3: CASSLQGTYGYTF
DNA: TGTGCCAGCAGCTTGCAGGGAACCTATGGCTACACCTTC

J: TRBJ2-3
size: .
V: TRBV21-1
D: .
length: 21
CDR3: CASSLLPGPGRWGDSTDTQYF
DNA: TGTGCCAGCAGCTTACTCCCGGGCCCAGGGCGCTGGGGGGATAGCACAGATACGCAGTATTTT

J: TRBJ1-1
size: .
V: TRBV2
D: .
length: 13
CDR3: CASRLNRDTEAFF
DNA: TGTGCCAGCAGGCTGAACAGGGACACTGAAGCTTTCTTT

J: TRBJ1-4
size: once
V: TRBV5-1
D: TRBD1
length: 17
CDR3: CASSLLPATGSNEKLFF
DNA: TGCGCCAGCAGCTTGCTCCCTGCGACAGGGTCTAATGAAAAACTGTTTTTT

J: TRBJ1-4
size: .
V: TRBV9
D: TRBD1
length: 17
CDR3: CASSGGQGSPTNEKLFF
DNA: TGTGCCAGCAGCGGTGGACAGGGATCGCCAACTAATGAAAAACTGTTTTTT

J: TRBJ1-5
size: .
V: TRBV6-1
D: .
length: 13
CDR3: CASSLRSDQPQHF
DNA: TGTGCCAGCAGCCTCAGGTCCGATCAGCCCCAGCATTTT

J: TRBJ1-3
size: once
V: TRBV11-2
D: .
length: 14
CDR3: CASSLQGGGNTIYF
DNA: TGTGCCAGCAGCCTCCAGGGAGGCGGAAACACCATATATTTT

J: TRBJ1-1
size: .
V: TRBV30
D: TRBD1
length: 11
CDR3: CAWRQGALAFF
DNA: TGTGCCTGGAGGCAGGGGGCCCTCGCTTTCTTT

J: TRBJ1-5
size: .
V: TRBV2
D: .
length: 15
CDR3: CASSDGHHSNQPQHF
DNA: TGTGCCAGCAGTGATGGGCACCATAGCAATCAGCCCCAGCATTTT

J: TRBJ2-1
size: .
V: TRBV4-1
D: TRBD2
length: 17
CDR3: CASSQEGLAGAYNEQFF
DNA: TGCGCCAGCAGCCAAGAGGGACTAGCGGGGGCCTACAATGAGCAGTTCTTC

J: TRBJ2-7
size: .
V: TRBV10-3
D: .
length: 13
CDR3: CAISEPSTYEQYF
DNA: TGTGCCATCAGTGAGCCCTCTACCTACGAGCAGTACTTC

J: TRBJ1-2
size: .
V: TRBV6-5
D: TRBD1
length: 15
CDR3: CASSKNRDREYGYTF
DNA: TGTGCCAGCAGTAAAAACCGGGACAGGGAATATGGCTACACCTTC

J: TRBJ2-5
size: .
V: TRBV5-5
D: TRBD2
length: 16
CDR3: CASSFTLGGSEETQYF
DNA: TGTGCCAGCAGCTTCACGTTGGGGGGGTCAGAAGAGACCCAGTACTTC

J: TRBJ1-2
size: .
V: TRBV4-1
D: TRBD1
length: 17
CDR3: CASSQSGTGGISNGYTF
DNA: TGCGCCAGCAGCCAATCGGGGACAGGGGGCATAAGCAATGGCTACACCTTC